This TCR beta chain was retrieved from a study of OX40 agonist ivuxolimab in advanced cancers. There are 14 residues in the CDR3. CDR1 and CDR2 from the germline V gene are MGHRA and YSYEKL. V lost 2 bases, J lost 4 bases, and 2 bases stayed unmatched. Study results and limitations: The work left the antigen specificity of expanded peripheral T cells undetermined.

Details on this clone: Its antigen is undetermined.

Profiled with immunoSEQ multiplex PCR; TCRdb holds only in-frame clones, not every one. The sample has some 21,000 clones, 75% to 85% seen once. This specimen was CD4+ or CD8+ T cells sorted from blood, taken in a trial of the OX40 agonist ivuxolimab. This chain links TRBV4-1 with TRBJ1-1; 9 nucleotides line up with TRBD1. The TCR comes from an adult with an advanced solid tumor such as melanoma, head and neck, liver or kidney cancer. The DNA for the CDR3 is TGCGCCAGCAGCCAACCGGACAGGGGCACTGAAGCTTTCTTT. The encoded protein is CASSQPDRGTEAFF.